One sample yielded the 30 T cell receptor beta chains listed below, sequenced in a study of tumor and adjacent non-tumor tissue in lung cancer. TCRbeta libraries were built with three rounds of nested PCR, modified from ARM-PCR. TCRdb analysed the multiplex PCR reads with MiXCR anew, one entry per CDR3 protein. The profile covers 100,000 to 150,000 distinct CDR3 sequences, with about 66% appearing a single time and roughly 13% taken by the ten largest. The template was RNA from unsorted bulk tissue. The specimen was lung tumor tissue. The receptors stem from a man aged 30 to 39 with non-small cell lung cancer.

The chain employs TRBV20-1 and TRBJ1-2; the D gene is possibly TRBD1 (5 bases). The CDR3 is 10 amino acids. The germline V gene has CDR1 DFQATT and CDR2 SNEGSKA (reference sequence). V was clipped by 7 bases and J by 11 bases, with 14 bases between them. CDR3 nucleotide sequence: TGCAGTGTTCCGGGGGGTGGTTACACCTTC. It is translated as CSVPGGGYTF.

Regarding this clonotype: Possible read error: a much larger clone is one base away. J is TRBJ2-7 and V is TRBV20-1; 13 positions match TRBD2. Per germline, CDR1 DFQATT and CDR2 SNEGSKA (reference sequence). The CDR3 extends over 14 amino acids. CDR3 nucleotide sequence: TGCAGTGCCCGGACTAGCGGGAGATCCTACGAGAAGTACTTC. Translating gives CSARTSGRSYEKYF.

CDR3 DNA: TGTGCCAGCAGTCTTCTGGGAGCTGAAGCTTTCTTT. Its translation: CASSLLGAEAFF. J is TRBJ1-1 and V is TRBV12-3 or TRBV12-4; no reliable D call. This CDR3 comprises 12 residues. The ends were cut back, 5 bases at V and 6 bases at J, with 10 bases in the middle.

This CDR3 reads CASSVGTGGNNEKLFF. In DNA form, the CDR3 reads TGTGCCAGCAGCGTAGGTACAGGGGGCAATAATGAAAAACTGTTTTTT. The chain links TRBV9 to TRBJ1-4; 9 bases are shared with TRBD1. Germline loops: CDR1 SGDLS, CDR2 YYNGEE. V was pared by 0 bases and J by 4 bases, with 4 bases of the junction left unmatched. The CDR3 extends over 16 amino acids.

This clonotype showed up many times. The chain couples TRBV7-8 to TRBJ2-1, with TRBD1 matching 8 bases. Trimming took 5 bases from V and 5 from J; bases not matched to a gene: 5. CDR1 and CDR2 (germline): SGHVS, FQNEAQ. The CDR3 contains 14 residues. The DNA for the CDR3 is TGTGCCAGCAGCACTAGACAGGGGAACAATGAGCAGTTCTTC. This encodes CASSTRQGNNEQFF.

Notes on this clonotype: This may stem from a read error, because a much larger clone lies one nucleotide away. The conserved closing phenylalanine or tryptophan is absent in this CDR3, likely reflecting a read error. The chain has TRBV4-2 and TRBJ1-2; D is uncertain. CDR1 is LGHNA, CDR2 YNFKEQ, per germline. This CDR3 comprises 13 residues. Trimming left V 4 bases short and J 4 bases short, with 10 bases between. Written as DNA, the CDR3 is TGTGCCAGCAGCCTAATCAGCGCCTATGGCTACACCGTC. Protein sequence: CASSLISAYGYTV.

Written as DNA, the CDR3 is TGTGCCAGCAGCGGGGCAGGGTCTTTGGAGGGATACAATGAGCAGTTCTTC. It yields the protein CASSGAGSLEGYNEQFF. This chain connects TRBV28 to TRBJ2-1; tentatively, D is TRBD2 (6 bases). The CDR3 spans 17 residues. V lost 6 bases to trimming and J lost 4 bases, with 22 bases between them. Germline V gene sequence: CDR1 MDHEN, CDR2 SYDVKM.

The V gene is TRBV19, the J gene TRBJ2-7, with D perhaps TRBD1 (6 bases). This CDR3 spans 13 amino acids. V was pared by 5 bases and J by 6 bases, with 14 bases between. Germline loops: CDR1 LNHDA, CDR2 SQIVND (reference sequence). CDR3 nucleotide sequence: TGTGCCAGTAGTGACTCAGGGGCGGTCGAGCAGTACTTC. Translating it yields CASSDSGAVEQYF.

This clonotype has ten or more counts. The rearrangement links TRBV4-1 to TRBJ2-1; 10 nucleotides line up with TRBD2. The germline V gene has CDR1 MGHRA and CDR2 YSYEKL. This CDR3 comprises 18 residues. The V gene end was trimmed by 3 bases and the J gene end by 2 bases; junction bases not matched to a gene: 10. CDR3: CASSHPGTSASPYNEQFF. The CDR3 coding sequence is TGCGCCAGCAGCCATCCCGGGACTAGCGCATCCCCCTACAATGAGCAGTTCTTC.

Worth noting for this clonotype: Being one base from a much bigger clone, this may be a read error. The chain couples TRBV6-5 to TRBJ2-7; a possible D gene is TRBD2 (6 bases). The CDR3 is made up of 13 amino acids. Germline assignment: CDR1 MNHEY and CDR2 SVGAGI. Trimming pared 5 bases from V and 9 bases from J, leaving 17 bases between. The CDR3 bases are TGTGCCAGCAGTAGCGCCTGGGAGGTGGGGCAGTACTTC. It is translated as CASSSAWEVGQYF.

DNA of the CDR3: TGCACCAGCGGATTAGAAGCCGGGGAGCTGTTATTT. It codes for CTSGLEAGELLF. The genes are TRBV1 and TRBJ2-2. TRBV1 is listed as a pseudogene. The CDR3 consists of 12 residues.

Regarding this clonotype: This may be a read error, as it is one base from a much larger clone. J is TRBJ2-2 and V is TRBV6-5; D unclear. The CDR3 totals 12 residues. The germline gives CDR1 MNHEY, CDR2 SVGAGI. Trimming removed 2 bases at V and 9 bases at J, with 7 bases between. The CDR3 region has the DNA TGTGCCAGCAGTTACAGATACAGGGAGCTGTTTTTT. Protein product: CASSYRYRELFF.

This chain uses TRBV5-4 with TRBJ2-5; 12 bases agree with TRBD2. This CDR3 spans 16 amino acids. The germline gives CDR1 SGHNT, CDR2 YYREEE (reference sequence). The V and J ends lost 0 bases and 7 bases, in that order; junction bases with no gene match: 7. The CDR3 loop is CASSLGLAGGGGTQYF. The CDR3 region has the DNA TGTGCCAGCAGCTTGGGGCTAGCGGGGGGGGGAGGGACCCAGTACTTC.

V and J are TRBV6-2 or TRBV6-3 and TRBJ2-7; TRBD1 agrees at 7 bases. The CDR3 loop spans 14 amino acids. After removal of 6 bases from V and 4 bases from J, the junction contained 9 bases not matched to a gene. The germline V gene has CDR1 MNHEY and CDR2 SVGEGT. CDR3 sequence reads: CASRCNRGIYEQYF. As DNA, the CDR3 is TGTGCCAGCAGGTGTAACAGGGGTATTTACGAGCAGTACTTC.

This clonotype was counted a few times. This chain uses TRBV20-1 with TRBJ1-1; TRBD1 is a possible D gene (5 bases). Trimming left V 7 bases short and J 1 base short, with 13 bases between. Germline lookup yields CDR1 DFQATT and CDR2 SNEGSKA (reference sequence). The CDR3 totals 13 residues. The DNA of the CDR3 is TGCAGTGTTGGCCAGGGCACGAACACTGAAGCTTTCTTT. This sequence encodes CSVGQGTNTEAFF.

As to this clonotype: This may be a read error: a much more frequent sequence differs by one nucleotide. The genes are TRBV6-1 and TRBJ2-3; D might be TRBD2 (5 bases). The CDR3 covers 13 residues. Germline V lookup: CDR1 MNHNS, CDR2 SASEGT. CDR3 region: CVSERRGADTQYF. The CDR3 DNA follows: TGTGTCAGCGAGCGGAGAGGAGCAGATACGCAGTATTTT.

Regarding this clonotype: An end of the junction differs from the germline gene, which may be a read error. The CDR3 is CSAKRFLSSYSEQFF. The CDR3 DNA sequence: TGTAGTGCTAAGCGGTTCTTGAGCTCCTACAGTGAGCAGTTCTTC. This rearrangement joins TRBV20-1 to TRBJ2-1; D possibly corresponds to TRBD2 (5 bases). CDR1 is DFQATT, CDR2 SNEGSKA, per germline (reference sequence). The CDR3 has 15 amino acids.

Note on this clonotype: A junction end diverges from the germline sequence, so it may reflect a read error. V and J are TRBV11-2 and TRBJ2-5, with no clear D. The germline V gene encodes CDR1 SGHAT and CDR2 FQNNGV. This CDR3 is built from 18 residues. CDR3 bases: TGTGCCAGTAGCTTAGATCTATCGATAGCAGGAACAGAGGAGACCCAGTACTTC. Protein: CASSLDLSIAGTEETQYF.

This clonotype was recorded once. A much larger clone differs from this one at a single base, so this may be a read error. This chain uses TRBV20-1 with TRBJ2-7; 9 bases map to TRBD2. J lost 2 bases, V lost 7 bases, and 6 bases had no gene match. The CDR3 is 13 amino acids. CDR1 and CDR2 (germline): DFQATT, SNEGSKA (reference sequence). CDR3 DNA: TGCAGTGTCGGGACTAGCAGAGCCTACGAGCAGTACTTC. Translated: CSVGTSRAYEQYF.

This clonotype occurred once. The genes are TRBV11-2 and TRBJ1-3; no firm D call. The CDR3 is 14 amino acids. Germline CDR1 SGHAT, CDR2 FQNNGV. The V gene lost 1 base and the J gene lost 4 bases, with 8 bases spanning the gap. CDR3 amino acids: CASSLAQTGNTIYF. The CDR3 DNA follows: TGTGCCAGCAGCTTAGCTCAAACGGGAAACACCATATATTTT.

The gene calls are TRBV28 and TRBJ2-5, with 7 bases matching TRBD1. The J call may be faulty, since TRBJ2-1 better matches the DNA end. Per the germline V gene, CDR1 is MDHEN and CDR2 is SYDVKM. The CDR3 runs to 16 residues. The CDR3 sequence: CASSSSGTEGSGTQFF. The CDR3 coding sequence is TGTGCCAGCAGCTCCTCCGGGACAGAGGGATCAGGGACCCAGTTCTTC.

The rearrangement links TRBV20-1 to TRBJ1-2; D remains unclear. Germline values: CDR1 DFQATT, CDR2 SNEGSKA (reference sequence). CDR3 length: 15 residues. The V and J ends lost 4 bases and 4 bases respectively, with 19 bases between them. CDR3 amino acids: CSAKDRVAAPYGYTF. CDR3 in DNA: TGCAGTGCTAAAGATCGGGTCGCAGCACCCTATGGCTACACCTTC.

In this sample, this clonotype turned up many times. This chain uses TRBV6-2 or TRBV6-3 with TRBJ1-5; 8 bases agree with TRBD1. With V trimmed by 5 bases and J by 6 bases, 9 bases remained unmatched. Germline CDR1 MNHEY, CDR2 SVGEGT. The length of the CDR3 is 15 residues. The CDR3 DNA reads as TGTGCCAGCAGTCCCAGGGGGCTCACTATTCAGCCCCAGCATTTT. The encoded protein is CASSPRGLTIQPQHF.

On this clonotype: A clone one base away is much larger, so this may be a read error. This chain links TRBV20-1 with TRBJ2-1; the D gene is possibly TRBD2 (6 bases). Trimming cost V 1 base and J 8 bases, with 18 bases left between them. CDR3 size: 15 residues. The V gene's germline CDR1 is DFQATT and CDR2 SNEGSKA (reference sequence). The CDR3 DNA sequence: TGCAGTGCTAGAGGGACGGAGGGTTTTAAGGATGAGCAGTTCTTC. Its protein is CSARGTEGFKDEQFF.

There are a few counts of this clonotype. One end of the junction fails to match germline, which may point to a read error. The CDR3: CASSGARDRVSETQHF. The CDR3 DNA is TGTGCCAGCAGCGGGGCCCGGGACAGGGTATCAGAGACCCAGCACTTC. This sequence joins TRBV7-9 and TRBJ2-5, with 9 bases identical to TRBD1. Germline CDR1 and CDR2: SEHNR and FQNEAQ (reference sequence). The CDR3 spans 16 residues.

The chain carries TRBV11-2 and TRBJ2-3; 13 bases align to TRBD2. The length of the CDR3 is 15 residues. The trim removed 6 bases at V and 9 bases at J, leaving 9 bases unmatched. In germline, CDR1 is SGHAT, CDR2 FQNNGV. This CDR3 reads CASRLLAGGQGTQYF. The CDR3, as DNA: TGTGCCAGCAGATTACTAGCGGGGGGGCAGGGCACGCAGTATTTT. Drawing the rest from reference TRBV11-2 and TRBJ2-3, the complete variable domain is EAGVAQSPRYKIIEKRQSVAFWCNPISGHATLYWYQQILGQGPKLLIQFQNNGVVDDSQLPKDRFSAERLKGVDSTLKIQPAKLEDSAVYLCASRLLAGGQGTQYFGPGTRLTVL.

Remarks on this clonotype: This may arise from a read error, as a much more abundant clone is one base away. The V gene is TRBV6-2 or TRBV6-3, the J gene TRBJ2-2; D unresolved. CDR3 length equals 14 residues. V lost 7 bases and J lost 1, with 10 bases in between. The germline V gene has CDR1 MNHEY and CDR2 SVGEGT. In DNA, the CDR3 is TGTGCCAGCAACTACAGCTTGAACACCGGGGAGCTGTTTTTT. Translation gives CASNYSLNTGELFF.

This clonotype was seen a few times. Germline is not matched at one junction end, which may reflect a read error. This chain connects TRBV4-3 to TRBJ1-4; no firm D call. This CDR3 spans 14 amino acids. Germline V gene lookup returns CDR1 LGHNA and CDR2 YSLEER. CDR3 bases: TGCGACAGCAGCCGCGACTCAGCTAATGAAAAACTGTTTTTT. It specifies CDSSRDSANEKLFF.

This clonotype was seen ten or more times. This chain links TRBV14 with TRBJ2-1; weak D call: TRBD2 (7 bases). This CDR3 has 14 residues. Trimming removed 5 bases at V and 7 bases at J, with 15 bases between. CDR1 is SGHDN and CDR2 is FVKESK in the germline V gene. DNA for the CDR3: TGTGCCAGCAGCTTCCGGGGGGCGAGAAATGAGCAGTTCTTC. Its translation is CASSFRGARNEQFF.

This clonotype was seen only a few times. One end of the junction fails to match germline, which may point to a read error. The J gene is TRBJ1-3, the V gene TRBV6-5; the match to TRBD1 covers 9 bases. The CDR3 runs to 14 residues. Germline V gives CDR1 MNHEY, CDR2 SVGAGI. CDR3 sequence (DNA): TGTGCCAGCACTAAACAGGGGGCTGGAAGCACCATATATTTT. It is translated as CASTKQGAGSTIYF.